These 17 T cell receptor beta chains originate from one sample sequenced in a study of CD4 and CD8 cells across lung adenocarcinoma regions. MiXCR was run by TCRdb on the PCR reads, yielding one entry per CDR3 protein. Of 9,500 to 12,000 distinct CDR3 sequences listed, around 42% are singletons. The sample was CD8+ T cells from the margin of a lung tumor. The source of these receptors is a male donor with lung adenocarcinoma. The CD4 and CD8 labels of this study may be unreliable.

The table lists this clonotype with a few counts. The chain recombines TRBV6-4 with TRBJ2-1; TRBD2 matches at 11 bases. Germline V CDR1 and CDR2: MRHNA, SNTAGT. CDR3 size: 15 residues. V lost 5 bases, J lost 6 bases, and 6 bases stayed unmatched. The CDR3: CASSRTSGGVNEQFF. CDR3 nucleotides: TGTGCCAGCAGTCGAACTAGCGGGGGAGTCAATGAGCAGTTCTTC.

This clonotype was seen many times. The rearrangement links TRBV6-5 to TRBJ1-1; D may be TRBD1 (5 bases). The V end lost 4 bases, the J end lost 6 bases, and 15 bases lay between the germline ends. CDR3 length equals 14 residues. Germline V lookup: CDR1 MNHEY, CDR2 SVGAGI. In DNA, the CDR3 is TGTGCCAGCAGTTCCGGGGGGGGGAGACCTGAAGCTTTCTTT. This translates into CASSSGGGRPEAFF.

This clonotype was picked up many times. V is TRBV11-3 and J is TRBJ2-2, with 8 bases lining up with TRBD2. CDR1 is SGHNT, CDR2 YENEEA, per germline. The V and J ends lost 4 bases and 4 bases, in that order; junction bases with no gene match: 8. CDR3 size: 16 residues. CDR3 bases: TGTGCCAGCAGCTCGCAGCGGGAGTGGTCCACCGGGGAGCTGTTTTTT. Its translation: CASSSQREWSTGELFF.

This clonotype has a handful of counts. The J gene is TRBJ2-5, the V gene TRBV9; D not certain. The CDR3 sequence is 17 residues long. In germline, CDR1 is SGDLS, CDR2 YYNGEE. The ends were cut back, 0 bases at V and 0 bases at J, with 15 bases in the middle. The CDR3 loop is CASSVEGAISYQETQYF. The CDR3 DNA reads TGTGCCAGCAGCGTAGAAGGCGCCATTTCGTACCAAGAGACCCAGTACTTC.

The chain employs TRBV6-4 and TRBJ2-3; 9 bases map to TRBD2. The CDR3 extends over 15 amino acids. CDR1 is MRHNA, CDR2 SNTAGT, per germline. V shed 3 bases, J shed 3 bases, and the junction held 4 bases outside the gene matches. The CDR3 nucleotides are TGTGCCAGCAGTGAGGGAGCGGGAGGAACAGATACGCAGTATTTT. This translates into CASSEGAGGTDTQYF.

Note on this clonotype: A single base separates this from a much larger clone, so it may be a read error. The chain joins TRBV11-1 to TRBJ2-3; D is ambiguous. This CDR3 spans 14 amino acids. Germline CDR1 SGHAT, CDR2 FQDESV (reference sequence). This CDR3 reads CASSLGSSAETQYF. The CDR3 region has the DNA TGTGCCAGCAGCTTAGGGTCGTCGGCAGAGACGCAGTATTTT.

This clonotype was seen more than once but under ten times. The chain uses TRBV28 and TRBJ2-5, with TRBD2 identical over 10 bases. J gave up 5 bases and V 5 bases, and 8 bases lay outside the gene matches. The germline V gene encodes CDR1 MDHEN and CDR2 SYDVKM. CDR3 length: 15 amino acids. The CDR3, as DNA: TGTGCCAGCAGTCCTCCTAGCGGGAGACGGGAGACCCAGTACTTC. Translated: CASSPPSGRRETQYF.

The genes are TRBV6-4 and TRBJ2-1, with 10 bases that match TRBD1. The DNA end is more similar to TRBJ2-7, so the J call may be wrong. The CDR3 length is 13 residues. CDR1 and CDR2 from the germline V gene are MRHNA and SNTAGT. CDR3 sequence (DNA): TGTGCCAGCAGCTGGACAGGGGGGTTTGAGCAGTACTTC. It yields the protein CASSWTGGFEQYF.

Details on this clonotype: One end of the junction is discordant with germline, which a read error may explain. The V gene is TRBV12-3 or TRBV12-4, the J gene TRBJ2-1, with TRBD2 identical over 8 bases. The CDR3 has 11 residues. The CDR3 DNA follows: TGTGCCAGCAGTTTGTCGACTAGCGCCTACTTC. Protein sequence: CASSLSTSAYF.

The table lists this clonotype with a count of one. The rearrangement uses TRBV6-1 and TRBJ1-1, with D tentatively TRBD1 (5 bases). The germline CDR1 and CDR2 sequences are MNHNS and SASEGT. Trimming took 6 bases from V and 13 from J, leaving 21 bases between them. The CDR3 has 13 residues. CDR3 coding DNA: TGTGCCAGCAGCTGGGACGGAACGAAGGCGGGTTTCTTT. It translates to CASSWDGTKAGFF.

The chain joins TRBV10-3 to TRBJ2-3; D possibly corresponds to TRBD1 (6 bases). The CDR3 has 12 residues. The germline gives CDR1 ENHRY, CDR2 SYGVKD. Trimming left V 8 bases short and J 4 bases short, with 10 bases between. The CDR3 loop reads CAIGGAPDTQYF. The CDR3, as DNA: TGTGCCATCGGGGGCGCTCCAGATACGCAGTATTTT.

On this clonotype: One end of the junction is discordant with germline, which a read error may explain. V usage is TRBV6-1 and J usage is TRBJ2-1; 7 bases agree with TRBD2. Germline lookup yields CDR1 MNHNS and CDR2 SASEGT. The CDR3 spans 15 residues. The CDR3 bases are TGTGCCAGCAGTGAATGGAGCGGGCGCAGCGGGGAGCAGTTTTTC. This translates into CASSEWSGRSGEQFF.

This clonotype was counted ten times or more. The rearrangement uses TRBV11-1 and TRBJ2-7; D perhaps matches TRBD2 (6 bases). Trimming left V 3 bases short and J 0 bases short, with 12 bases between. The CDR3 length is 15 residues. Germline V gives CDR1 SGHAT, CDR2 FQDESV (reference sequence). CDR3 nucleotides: TGTGCCAGCAGCTTCCGGGACTCACTCTCCTACGAGCAGTACTTC. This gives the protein CASSFRDSLSYEQYF.

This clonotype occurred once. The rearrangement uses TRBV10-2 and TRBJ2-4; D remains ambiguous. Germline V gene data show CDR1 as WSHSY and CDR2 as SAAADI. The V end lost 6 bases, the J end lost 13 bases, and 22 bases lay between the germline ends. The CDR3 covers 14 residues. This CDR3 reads CASREPPGKDTQYF. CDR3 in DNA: TGCGCCAGCAGGGAGCCGCCAGGCAAAGACACGCAGTACTTC.

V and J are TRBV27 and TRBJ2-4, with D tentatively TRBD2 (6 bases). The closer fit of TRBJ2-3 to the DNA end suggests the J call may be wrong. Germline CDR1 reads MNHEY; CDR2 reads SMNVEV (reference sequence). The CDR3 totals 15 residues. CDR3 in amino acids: CASKPGVGAKNMQYF. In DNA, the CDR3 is TGTGCCAGCAAACCGGGGGTGGGAGCCAAAAACATGCAGTATTTT.

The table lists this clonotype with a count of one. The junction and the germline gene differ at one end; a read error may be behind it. CDR3 in DNA: TGTGCCAGCGCGGCTATCGGGGGCCCTGACCAAGATACCCAGTACTTC. This translates into CASAAIGGPDQDTQYF. The J gene is TRBJ2-5, the V gene TRBV27, with D perhaps given as TRBD1 or TRBD2 (6 bases each). This CDR3 comprises 16 residues. Per germline, CDR1 MNHEY and CDR2 SMNVEV (reference sequence).

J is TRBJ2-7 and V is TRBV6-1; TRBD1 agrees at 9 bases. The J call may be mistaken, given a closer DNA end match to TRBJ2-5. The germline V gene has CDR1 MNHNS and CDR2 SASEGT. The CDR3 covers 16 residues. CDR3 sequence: CASSEAQTGGQETQYF. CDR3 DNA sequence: TGTGCCAGCAGTGAAGCCCAGACAGGGGGCCAAGAGACCCAGTACTTC.